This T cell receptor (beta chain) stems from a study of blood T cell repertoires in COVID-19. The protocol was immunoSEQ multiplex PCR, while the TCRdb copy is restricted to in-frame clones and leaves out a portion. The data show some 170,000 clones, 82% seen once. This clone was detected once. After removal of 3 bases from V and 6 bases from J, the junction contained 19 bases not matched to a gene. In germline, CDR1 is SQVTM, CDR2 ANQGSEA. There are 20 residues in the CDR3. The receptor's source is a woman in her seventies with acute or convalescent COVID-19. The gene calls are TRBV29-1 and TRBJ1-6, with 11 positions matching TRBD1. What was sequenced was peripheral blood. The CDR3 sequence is CSVDFPAAGRTGGLNSPLHF. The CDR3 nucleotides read TGCAGCGTTGATTTCCCCGCAGCGGGTCGGACAGGGGGCCTTAATTCACCCCTCCACTTT. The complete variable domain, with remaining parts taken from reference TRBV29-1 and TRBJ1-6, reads SAVISQKPSRDICQRGTSLTIQCQVDSQVTMMFWYRQQPGQSLTLIATANQGSEATYESGFVIDKFPISRPNLTFSTLTVSNMSPEDSSIYLCSVDFPAAGRTGGLNSPLHFGNGTRLTVT.